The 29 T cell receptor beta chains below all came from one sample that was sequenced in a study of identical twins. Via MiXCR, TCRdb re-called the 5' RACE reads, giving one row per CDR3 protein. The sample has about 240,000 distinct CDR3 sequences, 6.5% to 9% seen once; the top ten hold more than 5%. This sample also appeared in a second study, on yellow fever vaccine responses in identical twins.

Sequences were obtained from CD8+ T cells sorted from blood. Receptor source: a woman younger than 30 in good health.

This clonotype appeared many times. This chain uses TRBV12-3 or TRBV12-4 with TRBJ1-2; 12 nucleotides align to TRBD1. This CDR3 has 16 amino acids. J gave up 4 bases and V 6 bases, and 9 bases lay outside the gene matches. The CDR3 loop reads CASRLTGTGGLYGYTF. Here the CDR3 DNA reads TGTGCCAGCAGACTGACCGGGACAGGGGGCCTCTATGGCTACACCTTC.

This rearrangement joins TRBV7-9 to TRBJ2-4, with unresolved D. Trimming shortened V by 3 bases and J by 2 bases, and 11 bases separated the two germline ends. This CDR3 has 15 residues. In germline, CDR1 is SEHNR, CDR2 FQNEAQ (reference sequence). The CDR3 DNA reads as TGTGCCAGCAGCTTCTACGGCGTTTCCAAAAACATTCAGTACTTC. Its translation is CASSFYGVSKNIQYF.

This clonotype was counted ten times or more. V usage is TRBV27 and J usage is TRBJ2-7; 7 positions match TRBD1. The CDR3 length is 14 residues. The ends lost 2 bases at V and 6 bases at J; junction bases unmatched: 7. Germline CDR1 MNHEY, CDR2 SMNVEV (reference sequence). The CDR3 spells CASSLRGGVFEQYF. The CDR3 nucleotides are TGTGCCAGCAGTTTACGAGGGGGCGTCTTCGAGCAGTACTTC.

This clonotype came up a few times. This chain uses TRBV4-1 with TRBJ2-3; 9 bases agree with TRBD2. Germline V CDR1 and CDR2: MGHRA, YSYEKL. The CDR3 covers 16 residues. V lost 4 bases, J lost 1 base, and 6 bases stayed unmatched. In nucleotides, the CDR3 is TGCGCCAGCAGCCCCTCTTGGACTAGCGGCACAGATACGCAGTATTTT. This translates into CASSPSWTSGTDTQYF.

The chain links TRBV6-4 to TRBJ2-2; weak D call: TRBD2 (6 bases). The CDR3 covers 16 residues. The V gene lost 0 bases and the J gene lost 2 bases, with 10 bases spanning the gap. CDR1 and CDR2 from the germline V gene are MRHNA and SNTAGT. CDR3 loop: CASSDSGRENTGELFF. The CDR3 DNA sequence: TGTGCCAGCAGTGACTCGGGGCGGGAAAACACCGGGGAGCTGTTTTTT.

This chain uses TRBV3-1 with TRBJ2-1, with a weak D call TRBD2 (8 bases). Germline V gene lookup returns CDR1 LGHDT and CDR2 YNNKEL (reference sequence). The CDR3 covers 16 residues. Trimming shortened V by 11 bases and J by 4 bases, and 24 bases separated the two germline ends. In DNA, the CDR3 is TGTGCCCCCCAGGGGGGACCGGGGGGGTTGTACAATGAGCAGTTCTTC. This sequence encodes CAPQGGPGGLYNEQFF.

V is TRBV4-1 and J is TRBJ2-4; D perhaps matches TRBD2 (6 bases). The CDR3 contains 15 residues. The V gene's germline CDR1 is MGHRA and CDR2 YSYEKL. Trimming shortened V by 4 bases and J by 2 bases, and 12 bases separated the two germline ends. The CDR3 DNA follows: TGCGCCAGCAGCCTCGGGACTGCGCCCAAAAACATTCAGTACTTC. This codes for CASSLGTAPKNIQYF.

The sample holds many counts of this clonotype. The CDR3 DNA is TGTGCCAGCAGCCTTGGGGCGGGCCCGCGATATGGCTACACCTTC. It encodes CASSLGAGPRYGYTF. The chain couples TRBV12-3 or TRBV12-4 to TRBJ1-2; perhaps TRBD1 as D (5 bases). Trimming pared 6 bases from V and 5 bases from J, leaving 19 bases between. The CDR3 runs 15 residues.

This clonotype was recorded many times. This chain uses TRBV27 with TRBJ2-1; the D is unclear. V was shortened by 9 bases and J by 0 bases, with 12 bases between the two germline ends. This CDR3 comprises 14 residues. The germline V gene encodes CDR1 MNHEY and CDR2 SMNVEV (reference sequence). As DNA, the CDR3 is TGTGCCAGTGCGTCGGCTAGCTCCTACAATGAGCAGTTCTTC. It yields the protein CASASASSYNEQFF.

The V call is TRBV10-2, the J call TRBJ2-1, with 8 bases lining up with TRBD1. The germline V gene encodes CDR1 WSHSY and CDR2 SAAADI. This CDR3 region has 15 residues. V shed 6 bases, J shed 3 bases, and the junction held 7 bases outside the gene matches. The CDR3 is CASRTTGVFYNEQFF. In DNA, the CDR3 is TGCGCCAGCAGAACGACAGGGGTTTTCTACAATGAGCAGTTCTTC.

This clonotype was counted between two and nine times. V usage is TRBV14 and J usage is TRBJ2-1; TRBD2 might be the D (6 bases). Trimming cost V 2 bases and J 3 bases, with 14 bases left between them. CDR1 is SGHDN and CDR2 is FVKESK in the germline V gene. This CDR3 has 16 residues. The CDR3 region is CASSQRGGIYYNEQFF. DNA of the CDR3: TGTGCCAGCAGCCAACGGGGCGGGATCTACTACAATGAGCAGTTCTTC.

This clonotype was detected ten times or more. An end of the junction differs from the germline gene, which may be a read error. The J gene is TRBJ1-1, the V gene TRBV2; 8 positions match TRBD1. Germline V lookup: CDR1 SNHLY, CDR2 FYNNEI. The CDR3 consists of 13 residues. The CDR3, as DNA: TGCGCCAGCTCAGGACAGGGAAACACTGAAGCTTTCTTT. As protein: CASSGQGNTEAFF.

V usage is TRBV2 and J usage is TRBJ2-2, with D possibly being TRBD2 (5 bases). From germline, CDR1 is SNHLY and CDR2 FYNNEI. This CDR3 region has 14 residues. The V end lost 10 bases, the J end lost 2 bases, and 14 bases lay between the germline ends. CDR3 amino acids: CATPGVSNTGELFF. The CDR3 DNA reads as TGTGCCACCCCCGGGGTATCAAACACCGGGGAGCTGTTTTTT.

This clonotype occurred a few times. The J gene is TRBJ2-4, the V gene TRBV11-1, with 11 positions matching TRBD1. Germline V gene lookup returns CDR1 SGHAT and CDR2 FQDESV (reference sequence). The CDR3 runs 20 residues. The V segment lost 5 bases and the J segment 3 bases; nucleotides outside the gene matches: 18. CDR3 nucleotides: TGTGCCAGCAGCCCAACCTCCGGGACAGGGGGTAGTAAGGGCAAAAACATTCAGTACTTC. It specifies CASSPTSGTGGSKGKNIQYF. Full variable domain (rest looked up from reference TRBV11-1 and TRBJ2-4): EAEVAQSPRYKITEKSQAVAFWCDPISGHATLYWYRQILGQGPELLVQFQDESVVDDSQLPKDRFSAERLKGVDSTLKIQPAELGDSAMYLCASSPTSGTGGSKGKNIQYFGAGTRLSVL.

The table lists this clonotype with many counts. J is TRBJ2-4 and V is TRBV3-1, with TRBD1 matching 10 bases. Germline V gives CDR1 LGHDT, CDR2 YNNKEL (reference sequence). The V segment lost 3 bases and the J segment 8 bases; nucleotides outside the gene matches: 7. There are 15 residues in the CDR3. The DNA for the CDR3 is TGTGCCAGCAGCCAGAGGGACAGGGGTGTGCACATTCAGTACTTC. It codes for CASSQRDRGVHIQYF.

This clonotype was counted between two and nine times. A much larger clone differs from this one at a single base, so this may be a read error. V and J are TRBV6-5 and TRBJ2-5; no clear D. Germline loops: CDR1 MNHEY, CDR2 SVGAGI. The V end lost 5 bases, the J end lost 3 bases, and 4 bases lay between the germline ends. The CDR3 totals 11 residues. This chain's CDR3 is CASSGEETQYF. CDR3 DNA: TGTGCCAGCAGTGGGGAAGAGACCCAGTACTTC.

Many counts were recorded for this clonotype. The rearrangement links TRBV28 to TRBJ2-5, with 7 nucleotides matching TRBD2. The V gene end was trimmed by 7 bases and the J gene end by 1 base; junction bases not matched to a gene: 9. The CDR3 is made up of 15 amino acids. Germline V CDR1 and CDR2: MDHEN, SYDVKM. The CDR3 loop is CASTWVSGFQETQYF. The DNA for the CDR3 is TGTGCCAGCACCTGGGTTAGCGGGTTCCAAGAGACCCAGTACTTC.

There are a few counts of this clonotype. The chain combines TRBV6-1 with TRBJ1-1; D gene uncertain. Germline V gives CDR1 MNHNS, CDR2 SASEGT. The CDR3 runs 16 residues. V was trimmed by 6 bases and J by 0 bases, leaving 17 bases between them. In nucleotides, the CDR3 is TGTGCCAGCAGCCCAAGCCTGATTGAAATGAACACTGAAGCTTTCTTT. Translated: CASSPSLIEMNTEAFF.

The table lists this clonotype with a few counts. CDR3 loop: CASSTRGNSPLHF. The CDR3 nucleotides are TGTGCCAGCAGCACCCGGGGCAATTCACCCCTCCACTTT. The genes are TRBV21-1 and TRBJ1-6; TRBD1 is taken as the D call from the table, unchecked against the DNA. TRBV21-1 is described as a pseudogene. The CDR3 contains 13 residues.

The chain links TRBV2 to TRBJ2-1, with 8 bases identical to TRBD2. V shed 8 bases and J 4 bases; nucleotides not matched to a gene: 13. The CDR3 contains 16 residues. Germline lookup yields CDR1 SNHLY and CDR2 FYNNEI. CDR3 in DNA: TGTGCCAGCCGACGGGCAGCGGGGGATTTATACAATGAGCAGTTCTTC. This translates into CASRRAAGDLYNEQFF.

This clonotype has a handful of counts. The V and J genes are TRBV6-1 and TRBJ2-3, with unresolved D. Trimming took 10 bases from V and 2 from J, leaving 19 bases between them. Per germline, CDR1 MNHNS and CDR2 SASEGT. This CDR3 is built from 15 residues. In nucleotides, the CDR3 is TGTGCCACCTCACCACTGGGAATATCCACAGATACGCAGTATTTT. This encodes CATSPLGISTDTQYF.

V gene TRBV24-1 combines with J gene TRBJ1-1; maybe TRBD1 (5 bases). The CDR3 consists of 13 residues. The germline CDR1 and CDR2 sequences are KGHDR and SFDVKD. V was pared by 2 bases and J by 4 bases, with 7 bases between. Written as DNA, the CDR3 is TGTGCCACCAGTGATTCGAGGGGCACTGAAGCTTTCTTT. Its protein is CATSDSRGTEAFF.

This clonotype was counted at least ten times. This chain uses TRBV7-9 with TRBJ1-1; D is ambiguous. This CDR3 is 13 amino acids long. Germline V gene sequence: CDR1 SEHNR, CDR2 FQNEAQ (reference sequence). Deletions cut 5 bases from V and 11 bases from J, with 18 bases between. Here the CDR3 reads CASSPRDILMAFF. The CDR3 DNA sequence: TGTGCCAGCAGCCCTCGGGATATTCTTATGGCTTTCTTT.

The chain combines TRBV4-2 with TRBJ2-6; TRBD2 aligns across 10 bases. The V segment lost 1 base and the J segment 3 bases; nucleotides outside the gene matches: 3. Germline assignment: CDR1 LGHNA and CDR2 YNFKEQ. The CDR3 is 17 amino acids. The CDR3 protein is CASSQVASGGGANVLTF. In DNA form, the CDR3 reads TGTGCCAGCAGCCAAGTGGCTAGCGGGGGTGGGGCCAACGTCCTGACTTTC.

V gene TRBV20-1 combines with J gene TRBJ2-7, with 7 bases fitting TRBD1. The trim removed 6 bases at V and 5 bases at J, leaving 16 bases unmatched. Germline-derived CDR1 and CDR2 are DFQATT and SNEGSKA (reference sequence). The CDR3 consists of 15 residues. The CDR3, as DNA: TGCAGTGCCCGAAGGGGTCCGAGGGGGCAAGACGAGCAGTACTTC. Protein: CSARRGPRGQDEQYF.

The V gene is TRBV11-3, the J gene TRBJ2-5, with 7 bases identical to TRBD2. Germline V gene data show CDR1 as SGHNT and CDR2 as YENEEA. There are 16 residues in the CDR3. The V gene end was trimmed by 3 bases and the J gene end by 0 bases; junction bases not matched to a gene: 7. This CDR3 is CASSFGLEENQETQYF. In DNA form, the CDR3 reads TGTGCCAGCAGCTTCGGACTAGAGGAAAACCAAGAGACCCAGTACTTC.

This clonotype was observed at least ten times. The chain's CDR3 is CASSSFFLTGGGTQYF. Here the CDR3 DNA reads TGTGCCAGCAGTTCGTTCTTTTTGACAGGCGGGGGGACCCAGTACTTC. This chain uses TRBV28 with TRBJ2-5; tentatively, D is TRBD2 (7 bases). Per germline, CDR1 MDHEN and CDR2 SYDVKM. Trimming stripped 4 bases from V and 7 bases from J, with 22 bases between. The CDR3 is 16 residues long.

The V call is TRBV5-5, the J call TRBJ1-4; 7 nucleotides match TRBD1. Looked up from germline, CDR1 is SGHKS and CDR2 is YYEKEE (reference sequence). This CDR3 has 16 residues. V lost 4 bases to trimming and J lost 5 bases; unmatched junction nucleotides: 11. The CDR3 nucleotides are TGTGCCAGCAGCACCCCCTCGGGGACAGAAAATGAAAAACTGTTTTTT. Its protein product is CASSTPSGTENEKLFF.

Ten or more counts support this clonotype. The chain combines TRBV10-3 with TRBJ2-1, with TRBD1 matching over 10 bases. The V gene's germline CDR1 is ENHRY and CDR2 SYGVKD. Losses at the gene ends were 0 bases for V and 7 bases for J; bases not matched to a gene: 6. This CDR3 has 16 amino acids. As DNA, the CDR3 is TGTGCCATCAGTGAGTCGTTTGGGACAGGGGCGAATGAGCAGTTCTTC. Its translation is CAISESFGTGANEQFF.